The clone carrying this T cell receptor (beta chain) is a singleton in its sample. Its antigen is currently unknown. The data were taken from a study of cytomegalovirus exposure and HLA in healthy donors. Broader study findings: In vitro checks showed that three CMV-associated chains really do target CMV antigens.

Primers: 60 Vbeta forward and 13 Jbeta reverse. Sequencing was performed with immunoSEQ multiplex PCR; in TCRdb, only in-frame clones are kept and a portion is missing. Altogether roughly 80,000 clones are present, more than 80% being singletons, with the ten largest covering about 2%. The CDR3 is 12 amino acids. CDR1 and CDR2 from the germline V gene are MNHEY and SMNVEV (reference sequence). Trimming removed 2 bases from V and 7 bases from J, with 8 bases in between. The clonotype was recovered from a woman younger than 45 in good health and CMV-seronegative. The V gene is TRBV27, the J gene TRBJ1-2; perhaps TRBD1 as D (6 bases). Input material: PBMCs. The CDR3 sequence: CASSLGGLGYTF. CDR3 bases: TGTGCCAGCAGTTTAGGGGGCCTTGGCTACACCTTC.